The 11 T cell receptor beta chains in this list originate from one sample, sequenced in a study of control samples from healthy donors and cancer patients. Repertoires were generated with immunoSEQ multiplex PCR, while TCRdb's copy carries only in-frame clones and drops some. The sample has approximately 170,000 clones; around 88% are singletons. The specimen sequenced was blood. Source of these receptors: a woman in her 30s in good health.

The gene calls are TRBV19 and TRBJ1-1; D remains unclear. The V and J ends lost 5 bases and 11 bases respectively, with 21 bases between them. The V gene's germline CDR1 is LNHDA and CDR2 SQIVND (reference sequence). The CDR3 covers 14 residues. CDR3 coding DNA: TGTGCCAGTAGTCCACCTGGTCAGGCACCGAGGGCTTTCTTT. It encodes CASSPPGQAPRAFF.

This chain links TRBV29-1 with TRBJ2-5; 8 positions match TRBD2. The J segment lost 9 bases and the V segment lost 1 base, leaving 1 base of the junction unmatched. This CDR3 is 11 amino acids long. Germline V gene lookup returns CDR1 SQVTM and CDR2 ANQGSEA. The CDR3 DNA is TGCAGCGTTGAAGCGGGGGGGGCCCAGTACTTC. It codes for CSVEAGGAQYF. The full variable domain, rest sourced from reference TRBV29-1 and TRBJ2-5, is SAVISQKPSRDICQRGTSLTIQCQVDSQVTMMFWYRQQPGQSLTLIATANQGSEATYESGFVIDKFPISRPNLTFSTLTVSNMSPEDSSIYLCSVEAGGAQYFGPGTRLLVL.

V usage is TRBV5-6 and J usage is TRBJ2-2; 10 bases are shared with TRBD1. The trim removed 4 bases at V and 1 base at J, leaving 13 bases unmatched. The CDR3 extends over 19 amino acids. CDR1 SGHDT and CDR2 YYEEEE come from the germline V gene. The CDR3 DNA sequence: TGTGCCAGCAGCCACTGGATTGGACGGGACAGGGGGAACACCGGGGAGCTGTTTTTT. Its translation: CASSHWIGRDRGNTGELFF.

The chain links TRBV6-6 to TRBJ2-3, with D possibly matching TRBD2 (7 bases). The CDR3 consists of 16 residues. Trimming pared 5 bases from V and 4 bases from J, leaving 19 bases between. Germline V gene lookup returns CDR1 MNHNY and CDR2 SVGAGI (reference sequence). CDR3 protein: CASSKQGGGGADTQYF. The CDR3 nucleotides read TGTGCCAGCAGTAAACAGGGCGGGGGAGGCGCAGATACGCAGTATTTT.

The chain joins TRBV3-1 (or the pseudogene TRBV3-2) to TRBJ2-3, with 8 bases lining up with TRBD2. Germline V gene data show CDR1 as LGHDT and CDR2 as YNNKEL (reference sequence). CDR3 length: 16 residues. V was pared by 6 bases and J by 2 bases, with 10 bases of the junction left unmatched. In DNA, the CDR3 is TGTGCCAGCAGTCATTCTCGACTAGCGTCCACAGATACGCAGTATTTT. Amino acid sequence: CASSHSRLASTDTQYF.

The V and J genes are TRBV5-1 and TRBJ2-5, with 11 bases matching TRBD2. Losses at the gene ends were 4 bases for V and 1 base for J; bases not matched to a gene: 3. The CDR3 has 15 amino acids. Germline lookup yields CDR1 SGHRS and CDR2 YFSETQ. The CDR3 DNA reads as TGCGCCAGCAGCCGTGGGACTAGCGGCCAAGAGACCCAGTACTTC. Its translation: CASSRGTSGQETQYF.

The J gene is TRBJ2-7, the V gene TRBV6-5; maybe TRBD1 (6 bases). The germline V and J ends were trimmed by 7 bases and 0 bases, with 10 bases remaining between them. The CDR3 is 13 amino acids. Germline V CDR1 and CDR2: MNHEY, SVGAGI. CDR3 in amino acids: CASTPDSSYEQYF. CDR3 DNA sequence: TGTGCCAGCACCCCGGACAGCTCCTACGAGCAGTACTTC.

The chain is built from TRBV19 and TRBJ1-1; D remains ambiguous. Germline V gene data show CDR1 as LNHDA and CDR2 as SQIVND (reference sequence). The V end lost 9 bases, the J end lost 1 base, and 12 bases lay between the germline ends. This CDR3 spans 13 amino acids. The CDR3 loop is CASQWRQNTEAFF. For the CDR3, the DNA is TGTGCCAGCCAGTGGAGACAGAACACTGAAGCTTTCTTT.

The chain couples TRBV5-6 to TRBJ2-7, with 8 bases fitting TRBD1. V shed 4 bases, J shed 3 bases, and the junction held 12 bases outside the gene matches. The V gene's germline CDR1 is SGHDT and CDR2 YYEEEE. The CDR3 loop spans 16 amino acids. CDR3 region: CASSPGGQGAGYEQYV. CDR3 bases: TGTGCCAGCAGCCCTGGGGGCCAGGGGGCTGGCTACGAGCAGTACGTC.

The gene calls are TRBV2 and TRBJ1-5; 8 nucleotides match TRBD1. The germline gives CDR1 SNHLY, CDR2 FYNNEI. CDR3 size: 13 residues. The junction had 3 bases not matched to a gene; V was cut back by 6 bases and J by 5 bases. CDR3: CASRDRVDQPQHF. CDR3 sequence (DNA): TGTGCCAGCAGGGACAGGGTTGATCAGCCCCAGCATTTT.

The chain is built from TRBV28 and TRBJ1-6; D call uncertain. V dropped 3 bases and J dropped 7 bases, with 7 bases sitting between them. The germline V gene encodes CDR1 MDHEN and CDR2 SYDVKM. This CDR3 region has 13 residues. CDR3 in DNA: TGTGCCAGCAGTTTTTCCCCGAATTCACCCCTCCACTTT. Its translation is CASSFSPNSPLHF.